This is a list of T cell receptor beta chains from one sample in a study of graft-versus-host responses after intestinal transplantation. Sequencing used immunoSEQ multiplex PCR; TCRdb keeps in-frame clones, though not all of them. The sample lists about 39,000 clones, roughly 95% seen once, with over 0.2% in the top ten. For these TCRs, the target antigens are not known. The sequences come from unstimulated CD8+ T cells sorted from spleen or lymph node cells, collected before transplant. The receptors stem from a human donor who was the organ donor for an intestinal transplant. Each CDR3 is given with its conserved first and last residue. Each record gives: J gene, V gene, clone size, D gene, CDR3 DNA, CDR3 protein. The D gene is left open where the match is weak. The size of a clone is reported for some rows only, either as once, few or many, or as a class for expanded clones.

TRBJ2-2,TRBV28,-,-,TGTGCCAGCAGTTTGGTGTCCACCGGGGAGCTGTTTTTT,CASSLVSTGELFF
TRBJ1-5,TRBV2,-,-,TGTGCCAGCAGTGTCGGTGGATCCTCCAGGCAGCCCCAGCATTTT,CASSVGGSSRQPQHF
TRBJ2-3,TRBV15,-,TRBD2,TGTGCCACCAGCAGAGATCGGGGAGGGGCTACACTCACAGATACGCAGTATTTT,CATSRDRGGATLTDTQYF
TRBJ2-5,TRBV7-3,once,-,TGTGCCAGCAGCTGGGGACTGCAAGAGACCCAGTACTTC,CASSWGLQETQYF
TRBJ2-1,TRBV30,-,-,TGTGCCTGGAGTCGGGGGCAGGGTGGGAATGAGCAGTTCTTC,CAWSRGQGGNEQFF
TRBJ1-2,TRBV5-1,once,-,TGCGCCAGCAGCTTGGGGGAGGGGACGTTCTATGGCTACACCTTC,CASSLGEGTFYGYTF
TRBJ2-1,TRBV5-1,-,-,TGCGCCAGCAGCTGGACCCACCGGGACGACAATGAGCAGTTCTTC,CASSWTHRDDNEQFF
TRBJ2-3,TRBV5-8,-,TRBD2,TGTGCCAGCAGCTTGAATCCCACTACTAGCGGGGGCACAGATACGCAGTATTTT,CASSLNPTTSGGTDTQYF
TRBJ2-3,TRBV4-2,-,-,TGTGCCAGCAGCCAAGAGGGGATACCCTCGGGAGATACGCAGTATTTT,CASSQEGIPSGDTQYF
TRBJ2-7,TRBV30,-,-,TGTGCCTGGAGCGTAGCGTTCTACGAGCAGTACTTC,CAWSVAFYEQYF
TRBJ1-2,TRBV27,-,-,TGTGCCAGCAGTTGGGGGTTTGACTATGGCTACACCTTC,CASSWGFDYGYTF
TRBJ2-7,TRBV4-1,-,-,TGCGCCAGCAGCCAAGAACGGGGGCTATTATACGAGCAGTACTTC,CASSQERGLLYEQYF
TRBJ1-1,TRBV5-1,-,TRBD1,TGCGCCAGCAGCTACCCAGGGGGAGTCAACACTGAAGCTTTCTTT,CASSYPGGVNTEAFF
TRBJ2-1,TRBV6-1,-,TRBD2,TGTGCCAGCAGGTCACTAGCGGGGGGGTATGATGAGCAGTTCTTC,CASRSLAGGYDEQFF
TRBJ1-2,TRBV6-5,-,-,TGTGCCAGCAGTTATCCCCAGACTTCCTATGGCTACACCTTC,CASSYPQTSYGYTF
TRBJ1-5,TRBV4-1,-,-,TGCGCCAGCAGCCAAGAGTTGACGGTGGGTGGCAATCAGCCCCAGCATTTT,CASSQELTVGGNQPQHF
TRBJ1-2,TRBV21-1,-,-,TGTGCCAGCAGCAAAGCCCCGGGACGGCCATACGATGGCTACACCTTC,CASSKAPGRPYDGYTF
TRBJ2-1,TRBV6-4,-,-,TGTGCCAGCAGATCCGGGAACAATGAGCAGTTCTTC,CASRSGNNEQFF
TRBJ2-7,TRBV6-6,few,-,TGTGCCAGCAGTGACCCCTACGAGCAGTACTTC,CASSDPYEQYF
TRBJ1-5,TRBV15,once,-,TGTGCCACCAGCAGAGGGTATAGCAATCAGCCCCAGCATTTT,CATSRGYSNQPQHF
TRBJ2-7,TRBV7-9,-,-,TGTGCCAGCAGCTTAGGAGACTTCGAGCAGTACTTC,CASSLGDFEQYF
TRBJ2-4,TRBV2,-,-,TGTGCCAGCGCGGGTGGCCGTGGGTTC,CASAGGRGF